These 10 T cell receptor beta chains originate from one sample sequenced in a study of cytomegalovirus exposure and HLA in healthy donors. The PCR used 60 Vbeta and 13 Jbeta primers. Libraries were prepared by immunoSEQ multiplex PCR; TCRdb keeps only in-frame clonotypes and omits some of them. The repertoire holds about 160,000 clones, with 80% as singletons. Sequenced input: PBMCs. Receptors were obtained from a young man in good health and CMV-seronegative.

The rearrangement joins TRBV28 to TRBJ2-2; no definite D call. There are 13 residues in the CDR3. Trimming took off 2 bases at V and 5 bases at J, with 6 bases between the two ends. Germline values: CDR1 MDHEN, CDR2 SYDVKM. The CDR3 protein is CASSLVRTGELFF. DNA for the CDR3: TGTGCCAGCAGTTTAGTTAGAACCGGGGAGCTGTTTTTT.

This sequence joins TRBV5-1 and TRBJ1-5; D may be TRBD1 (5 bases). The germline V gene has CDR1 SGHRS and CDR2 YFSETQ. The V end lost 3 bases, the J end lost 0 bases, and 13 bases lay between the germline ends. The CDR3 consists of 16 residues. The CDR3 nucleotides read TGCGCCAGCAGCTCCCAGGGCCCGTATAGCAATCAGCCCCAGCATTTT. Translating gives CASSSQGPYSNQPQHF. The whole variable domain, remainder taken from reference TRBV5-1 and TRBJ1-5, is KAGVTQTPRYLIKTRGQQVTLSCSPISGHRSVSWYQQTPGQGLQFLFEYFSETQRNKGNFPGRFSGRQFSNSRSEMNVSTLELGDSALYLCASSSQGPYSNQPQHFGDGTRLSIL.

The chain is built from TRBV11-3 and TRBJ2-5; tentatively, D is TRBD2 (5 bases). Germline V gene sequence: CDR1 SGHNT, CDR2 YENEEA. V was trimmed by 0 bases and J by 5 bases, leaving 7 bases between them. This CDR3 comprises 13 residues. CDR3: CASSLDRRETQYF. The DNA for the CDR3 is TGTGCCAGCAGCTTAGATCGGAGGGAGACCCAGTACTTC.

The chain is built from TRBV7-3 and TRBJ2-1; 10 bases are shared with TRBD2. Germline values: CDR1 SGHTA, CDR2 FQGTGA. CDR3 size: 15 residues. Trimming cost V 5 bases and J 6 bases; bases outside gene matches: 7. The CDR3 nucleotides read TGTGCCAGCAGCCCACTAGCGGGGTCGGTCAATGAGCAGTTCTTC. Translating gives CASSPLAGSVNEQFF.

V and J are TRBV28 and TRBJ1-6; TRBD1 matches at 9 bases. The V gene's germline CDR1 is MDHEN and CDR2 SYDVKM. The V segment lost 3 bases and the J segment 8 bases; nucleotides outside the gene matches: 5. The CDR3 has 15 residues. CDR3 in DNA: TGTGCCAGCAGTTTTCTCGGGACAGGGCATTCACCCCTCCACTTT. It encodes CASSFLGTGHSPLHF.

The chain is built from TRBV28 and TRBJ1-1; no reliable D call. Between the trimmed V and J ends, which lost 2 bases and 11 bases, there was a span of 18 bases. CDR1 and CDR2 (germline): MDHEN, SYDVKM. CDR3 length equals 14 residues. The CDR3 sequence is CASSLKLMAARAFF. Written as DNA, the CDR3 is TGTGCCAGCAGTTTAAAGTTGATGGCGGCAAGGGCTTTCTTT.

The rearrangement links TRBV7-6 to TRBJ2-2, with D maybe TRBD1 (5 bases). Germline CDR1 is SGHVS and CDR2 is FNYEAQ. CDR3 size: 13 residues. Trimming pared 5 bases from V and 1 base from J, leaving 5 bases between. The CDR3 sequence is CASSTGNTGELFF. In DNA form, the CDR3 reads TGTGCCAGCAGCACAGGGAACACCGGGGAGCTGTTTTTT.

V gene TRBV5-4 combines with J gene TRBJ2-2; D gene ambiguous. With 4 bases removed from V and 6 bases from J, the gap between germline ends came to 13 bases. The CDR3 runs to 14 residues. CDR1 is SGHNT, CDR2 YYREEE, per germline (reference sequence). CDR3 sequence reads: CASSEFDIAGELFF. The CDR3, as DNA: TGTGCCAGCAGCGAGTTTGACATTGCCGGGGAGCTGTTTTTT.

This chain joins TRBV28 and TRBJ1-3; possible D gene TRBD1, 6 bases. The CDR3 covers 16 residues. V was trimmed by 6 bases and J by 0 bases, leaving 15 bases between them. Germline values: CDR1 MDHEN, CDR2 SYDVKM. The CDR3 protein is CASSFIGQSSGNTIYF. In DNA form, the CDR3 reads TGTGCCAGCAGCTTCATCGGACAGAGCTCTGGAAACACCATATATTTT.

The chain couples TRBV27 to TRBJ1-5; TRBD1 aligns across 12 bases. Trimming took 6 bases from V and 4 from J; bases not matched to a gene: 13. Germline V gene data show CDR1 as MNHEY and CDR2 as SMNVEV (reference sequence). CDR3 length: 18 residues. Here the CDR3 DNA reads TGTGCCAGCAGGGGGGGGACAGGGGGCGCATTGAGAAATCAGCCCCAGCATTTT. This encodes CASRGGTGGALRNQPQHF.